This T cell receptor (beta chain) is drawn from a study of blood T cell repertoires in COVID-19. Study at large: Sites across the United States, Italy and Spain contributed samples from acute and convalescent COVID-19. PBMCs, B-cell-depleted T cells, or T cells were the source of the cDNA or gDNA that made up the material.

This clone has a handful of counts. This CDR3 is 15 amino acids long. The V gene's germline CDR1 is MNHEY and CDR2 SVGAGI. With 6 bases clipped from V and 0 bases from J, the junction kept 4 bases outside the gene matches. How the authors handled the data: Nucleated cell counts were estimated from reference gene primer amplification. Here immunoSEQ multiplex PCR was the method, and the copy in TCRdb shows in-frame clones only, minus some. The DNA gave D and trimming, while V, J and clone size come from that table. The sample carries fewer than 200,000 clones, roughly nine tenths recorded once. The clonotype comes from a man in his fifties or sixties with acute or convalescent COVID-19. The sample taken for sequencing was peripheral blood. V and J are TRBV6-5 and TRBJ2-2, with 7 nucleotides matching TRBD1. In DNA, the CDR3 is TGTGCCAGCAGACCCGGGACAGCGAACACCGGGGAGCTGTTTTTT. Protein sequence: CASRPGTANTGELFF.